This is a list of T cell receptor beta chains from one sample in a study of blood T cell repertoires in COVID-19. TCRdb's table, derived via immunoSEQ multiplex PCR, lists solely in-frame clones and lacks some. This sample has some 250,000 clones, with 70% to 90% found just once. The specimen was peripheral blood. The receptor set was obtained from a woman aged 40 to 49 who had recovered from COVID-19. Both conserved end residues are part of each CDR3. A D gene is named only where the DNA matches it firmly. A row's size may be missing; if present it is once, few, many or a size class.

. | . | TRBJ2-1 | TRBV4-3 | CASSQVFSASSYNEQFF | TGCGCCAGCAGCCAAGTTTTTAGCGCGAGCTCCTACAATGAGCAGTTCTTC
TRBD2 | . | TRBJ2-3 | TRBV30 | CAWSVSTSGSLWGDTQYF | TGTGCCTGGAGTGTATCGACTAGCGGGAGCCTGTGGGGAGATACGCAGTATTTT
. | . | TRBJ2-3 | TRBV21-1 | CASSTAWGQGKRSTDTQYF | TGTGCCAGCAGCACGGCGTGGGGGCAGGGAAAGAGATCGACAGATACGCAGTATTTT
. | . | TRBJ1-4 | TRBV6-6 | CASSSPGGAREKLFF | TGTGCCAGCAGTTCCCCTGGGGGGGCGCGTGAAAAACTGTTTTTT
. | once | TRBJ2-2 | TRBV11-2 | CASSLGTPGMGGELFF | TGTGCCAGCAGCTTAGGGACACCCGGTATGGGCGGGGAGCTGTTTTTT
. | few | TRBJ1-1 | TRBV18 | CASSPPSNMNTEAFF | TGTGCCAGCTCACCACCTAGCAACATGAACACTGAAGCTTTCTTT
. | . | TRBJ1-6 | TRBV6-5 | CASRQGSSPLHF | TGTGCCAGCAGGCAGGGGTCATCACCCCTCCACTTT
TRBD1 | . | TRBJ1-1 | TRBV19 | CASSTDGKYRGNPTEAFF | TGTGCCAGTAGTACTGATGGGAAATACAGGGGAAACCCCACTGAAGCTTTCTTT
. | . | TRBJ2-3 | TRBV6-5 | CASITGTAGYF | TGTGCCAGCATCACCGGGACAGCGGGGTATTTT
TRBD1 | . | TRBJ1-1 | TRBV5-1 | CASSTGQGRTEAFF | TGCGCCAGCAGTACCGGACAGGGGAGGACTGAAGCTTTCTTT
TRBD2 | . | TRBJ2-3 | TRBV19 | CASSTRGAGVRTDTQYF | TGTGCCAGTAGTACGCGGGGAGCGGGAGTCCGGACAGATACGCAGTATTTT
TRBD2 | . | TRBJ2-3 | TRBV7-2 | CASSLWVLLAGGTDTQYF | TGTGCCAGCAGCTTATGGGTGCTGCTAGCGGGAGGTACAGATACGCAGTATTTT
TRBD2 | . | TRBJ2-5 | TRBV7-2 | CASSLVGGSGGETQYF | TGTGCCAGCAGCTTAGTCGGCGGGAGTGGAGGAGAGACCCAGTACTTC
TRBD1 | . | TRBJ1-4 | TRBV5-1 | CASSADRGEKLFF | TGCGCCAGCAGCGCCGACAGGGGGGAAAAACTGTTTTTT
TRBD2 | . | TRBJ2-3 | TRBV27 | CASRPPGGGKRDTQYF | TGTGCCAGCAGACCGCCGGGGGGTGGGAAGAGGGATACGCAGTATTTT
. | . | TRBJ1-1 | TRBV5-1 | CASTQIGGTEAFF | TGCGCCAGCACCCAAATCGGGGGGACCGAAGCTTTCTTT
TRBD1 | . | TRBJ1-6 | TRBV7-8 | CASTKGTENSPLHF | TGTGCCAGCACCAAGGGGACAGAGAATTCACCCCTCCACTTT
. | . | TRBJ2-5 | TRBV19 | CASRGRQETQYF | TGTGCCAGTAGGGGCAGACAAGAGACCCAGTACTTC
. | . | TRBJ2-3 | TRBV24-1 | CATSDPADTQYF | TGTGCCACCAGTGATCCCGCAGATACGCAGTATTTT
TRBD2 | . | TRBJ2-7 | TRBV27 | CASSPGGDRRYEQYF | TGTGCCAGCAGCCCTGGGGGGGATAGGAGGTACGAGCAGTACTTC
TRBD2 | . | TRBJ2-1 | TRBV7-3 | CASSPGAASGRVEQFF | TGTGCCAGCAGCCCCGGGGCGGCTAGCGGGAGAGTAGAGCAGTTCTTC
. | . | TRBJ1-4 | TRBV7-2 | CASSPGQGTNEKLFF | TGTGCCAGCAGCCCCGGGCAGGGAACTAATGAAAAACTGTTTTTT
TRBD1 | . | TRBJ2-2 | TRBV5-1 | CASSLGTGGSGELFF | TGCGCCAGCAGCTTGGGGACAGGGGGTTCCGGGGAGCTGTTTTTT
. | . | TRBJ1-2 | TRBV6-5 | CASLSLGGALGGYTF | TGTGCCAGCCTTTCCCTCGGGGGGGCGCTGGGCGGCTACACCTTC
TRBD2 | . | TRBJ2-1 | TRBV19 | CASSISSGSSNEQFF | TGTGCCAGTAGTATAAGTAGCGGGAGTTCGAATGAGCAGTTCTTC
TRBD1 | few | TRBJ1-1 | TRBV5-4 | CASSFAGGTEAFF | TGTGCCAGCAGCTTCGCAGGGGGCACTGAAGCTTTCTTT
. | . | TRBJ2-7 | TRBV29-1 | CSGQTGPYEQYF | TGCAGCGGACAGACCGGACCCTACGAGCAGTACTTC
TRBD2 | . | TRBJ2-1 | TRBV5-1 | CASSLLAGDLIRNNEQFF | TGCGCCAGCAGCCTACTAGCGGGAGACCTCATCAGAAACAATGAGCAGTTCTTC
. | . | TRBJ2-1 | TRBV6-2/TRBV6-3 | CASSYPYNEQFF | TGTGCCAGCAGTTACCCTTACAATGAGCAGTTCTTC
. | . | TRBJ1-2 | TRBV7-2 | CASSAGWGNGYTF | TGTGCCAGCAGCGCAGGGTGGGGTAATGGCTACACCTTC
TRBD2 | . | TRBJ2-1 | TRBV9 | CASSRLGLAGTRSSYNEQFF | TGTGCCAGCAGCAGACTGGGACTAGCGGGGACAAGGAGCTCCTACAATGAGCAGTTCTTC
. | . | TRBJ1-5 | TRBV30 | CAWSRPSGSGNQPQHF | TGTGCCTGGAGTCGCCCGTCCGGGTCGGGCAATCAGCCCCAGCATTTT
TRBD1 | . | TRBJ2-6 | TRBV11-3 | CASSPGTGVSGANVLTF | TGTGCCAGCAGTCCCGGGACAGGGGTTTCGGGGGCCAACGTCCTGACTTTC
. | once | TRBJ1-3 | TRBV18 | CASSPSVGSSSGNTIYF | TGTGCCAGCTCACCATCAGTCGGGTCGAGCTCTGGAAACACCATATATTTT
TRBD2 | . | TRBJ2-5 | TRBV27 | CASTAFSGRGETQYF | TGTGCCAGCACCGCCTTTAGCGGGAGAGGGGAGACCCAGTACTTC
. | . | TRBJ2-2 | TRBV5-1 | CASSFGDTNTGELFF | TGCGCCAGCAGCTTCGGGGACACTAACACCGGGGAGCTGTTCTTT
. | . | TRBJ2-2 | TRBV15 | CATSRSYTGELFF | TGTGCCACCAGCAGATCATACACCGGGGAGCTGTTTTTT
TRBD1 | . | TRBJ1-2 | TRBV29-1 | CSVEDRTGYDYGYTF | TGCAGCGTTGAAGATCGGACAGGGTATGACTATGGCTACACCTTC
. | . | TRBJ2-7 | TRBV2 | CASTSHYEQYF | TGTGCCTCTACTAGCCACTACGAGCAGTACTTC
. | once | TRBJ2-1 | TRBV30 | CAWSGPNEQFF | TGTGCCTGGAGTGGGCCCAATGAGCAGTTCTTC
TRBD2 | once | TRBJ2-7 | TRBV30 | CAWTRWAGDSYEQYF | TGTGCCTGGACCCGCTGGGCGGGGGACTCCTACGAGCAGTACTTC
. | . | TRBJ2-2 | TRBV24-1 | CATSDLAAGSTGELFF | TGTGCCACCAGTGATTTAGCGGCAGGTTCGACCGGGGAGCTGTTTTTT
TRBD2 | . | TRBJ2-1 | TRBV29-1 | CSVEDLASGGLDEQFF | TGCAGCGTTGAAGATCTTGCTAGCGGGGGGTTGGATGAGCAGTTCTTC
TRBD2 | once | TRBJ2-7 | TRBV2 | CASSRDGGIGEQYF | TGTGCCAGCAGTAGGGACGGGGGGATAGGCGAGCAGTACTTC
. | . | TRBJ2-1 | TRBV12-2 | CARSSGSSGRAEQFF | TGTGCAAGGAGTAGTGGGAGTAGCGGGAGGGCTGAGCAGTTCTTC
. | . | TRBJ2-7 | TRBV19 | CASSIQVGQGIPYEQYF | TGTGCCAGTAGTATTCAGGTCGGGCAGGGGATTCCCTACGAGCAGTACTTC
. | . | TRBJ1-2 | TRBV4-3 | CASSLAARSAGGPYGYTF | TGCGCCAGCAGCCTAGCGGCCCGGTCGGCGGGGGGACCCTATGGCTACACCTTC
TRBD2 | . | TRBJ2-1 | TRBV10-3 | CATRGGGSPNNEQFF | TGTGCCACACGGGGTGGCGGGAGCCCTAACAATGAGCAGTTCTTC
TRBD1 | . | TRBJ2-3 | TRBV11-1 | CASREDRGGDTQYF | TGTGCCAGCAGAGAAGACAGGGGAGGCGATACGCAGTATTTT